The clone carrying this TCR beta chain has just one count. This specimen comes from a study of blood T cells in healthy people across ages. CDR1 is LGHNA and CDR2 is YNFKEQ in the germline V gene. V dropped 0 bases and J dropped 1 base, with 10 bases sitting between them. The CDR3 has 15 amino acids. Next came a second PCR, run for about 6 to 11 cycles, which used a sample-barcoded 5' primer along with a J-beta primer mix. TCRdb reprocessed the 5' RACE reads with MiXCR, giving one entry per CDR3 protein. Among 2 million or so distinct CDR3 sequences listed, roughly 52% were seen once. Sequenced input: blood. The chain recombines TRBV4-2 with TRBJ2-7; no reliable D call. This clonotype was sampled from a woman aged 40 to 49 in good health. DNA for the CDR3: TGTGCCAGCAGCCAAGATACGAGCAGATCCTACGAGCAGTACTTC. It encodes CASSQDTSRSYEQYF.